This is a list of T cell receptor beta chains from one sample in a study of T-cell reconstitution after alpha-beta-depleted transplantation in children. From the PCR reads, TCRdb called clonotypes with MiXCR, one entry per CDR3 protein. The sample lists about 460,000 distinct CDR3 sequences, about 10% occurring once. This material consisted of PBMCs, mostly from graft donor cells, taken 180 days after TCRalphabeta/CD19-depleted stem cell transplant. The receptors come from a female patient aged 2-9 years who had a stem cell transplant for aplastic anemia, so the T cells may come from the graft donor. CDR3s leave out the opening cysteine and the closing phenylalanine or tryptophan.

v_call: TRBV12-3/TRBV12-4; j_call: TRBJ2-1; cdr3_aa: ASRNGSRQGLMDEQF
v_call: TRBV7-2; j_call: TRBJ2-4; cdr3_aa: ASSLARREGDIQY
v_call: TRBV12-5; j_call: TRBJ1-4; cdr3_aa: ASRQGAPANEKLF
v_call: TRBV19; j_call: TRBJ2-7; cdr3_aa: ASSMLIAGAYEQY
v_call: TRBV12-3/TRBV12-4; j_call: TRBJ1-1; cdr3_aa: ASTSWAGANTEAF
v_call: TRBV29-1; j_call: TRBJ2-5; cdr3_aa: SVEVGIWPGGWETQY
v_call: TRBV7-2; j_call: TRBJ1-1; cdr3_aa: ASSLRGPRENTEAF
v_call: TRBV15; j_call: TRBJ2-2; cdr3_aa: ATSRQSARGRELF
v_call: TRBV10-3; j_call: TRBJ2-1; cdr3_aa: AISEPRGGHGEQF
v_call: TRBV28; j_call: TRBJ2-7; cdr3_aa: ASREGGASYEQY
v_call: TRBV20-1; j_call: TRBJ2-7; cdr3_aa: SARTGGSSYEQY
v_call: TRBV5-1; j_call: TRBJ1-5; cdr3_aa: ASSFLPRDSNQPQH
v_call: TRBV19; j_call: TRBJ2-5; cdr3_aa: ASSILAGETQY
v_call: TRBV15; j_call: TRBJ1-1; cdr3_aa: ATSREGQGYEAF
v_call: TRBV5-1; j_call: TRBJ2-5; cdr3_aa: ASGKQGWETQY
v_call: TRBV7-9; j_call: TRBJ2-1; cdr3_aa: ASSYTGYRSNEQF
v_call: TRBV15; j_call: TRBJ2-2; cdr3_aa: ATSRDIAGGRGTGELF
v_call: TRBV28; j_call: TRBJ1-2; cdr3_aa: ASSLGGARLYGYT
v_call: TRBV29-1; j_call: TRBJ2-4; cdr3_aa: SVSGLAGVGQGQY
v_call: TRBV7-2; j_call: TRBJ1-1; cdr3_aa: ASSLMPNTEAF
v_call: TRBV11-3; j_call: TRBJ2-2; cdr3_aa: ASSWSGELF
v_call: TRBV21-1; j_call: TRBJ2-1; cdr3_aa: ASSKVYCLTSSYNEQF
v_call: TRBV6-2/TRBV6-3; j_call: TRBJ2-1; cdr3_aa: ASSETSGRHEQF
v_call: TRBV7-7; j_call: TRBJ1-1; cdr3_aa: ASNQRWSTEAF
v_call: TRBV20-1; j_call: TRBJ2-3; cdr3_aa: SARVQGSTDTQY
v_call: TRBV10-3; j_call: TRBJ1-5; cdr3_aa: AISDSTASSSPSEPQH
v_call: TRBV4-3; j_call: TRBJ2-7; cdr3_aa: ASSLLPGTRIYEQY
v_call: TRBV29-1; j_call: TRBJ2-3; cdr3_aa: SVEAWSGTDTQY
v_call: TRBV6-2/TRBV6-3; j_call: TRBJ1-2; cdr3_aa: ASSYRQDYGYT
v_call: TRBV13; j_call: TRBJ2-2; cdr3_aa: ASMSSLTGELF
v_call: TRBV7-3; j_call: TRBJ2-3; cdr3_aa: ASRRWGATDTQY
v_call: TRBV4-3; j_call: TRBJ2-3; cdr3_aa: ASSQERPGFSGDTQY
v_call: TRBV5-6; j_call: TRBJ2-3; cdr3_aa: ASSLVGLTPTDTQY
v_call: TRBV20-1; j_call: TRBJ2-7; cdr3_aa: SASMTSGRTDSYEQY
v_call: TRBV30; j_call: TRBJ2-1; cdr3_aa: ASFSNEQF
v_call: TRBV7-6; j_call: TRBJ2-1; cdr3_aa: ASSYLGTSGSDEQF
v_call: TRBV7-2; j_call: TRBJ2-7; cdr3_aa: ASSLKVGGRRNEQY
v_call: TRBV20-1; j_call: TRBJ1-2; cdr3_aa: SARRGQGYGYT
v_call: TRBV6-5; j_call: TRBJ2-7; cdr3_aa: ASSWMRSSYEQY
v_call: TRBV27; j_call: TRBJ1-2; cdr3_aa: ASSLRWDRVDGYT
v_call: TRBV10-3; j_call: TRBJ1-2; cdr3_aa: AISEPFGDDRWYLLPYGYT
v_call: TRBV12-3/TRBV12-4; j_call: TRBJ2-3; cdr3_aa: ASSITDTQY
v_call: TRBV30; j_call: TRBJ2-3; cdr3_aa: AWADGFGLPTQY
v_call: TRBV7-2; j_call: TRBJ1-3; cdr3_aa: ASSLGNTIY
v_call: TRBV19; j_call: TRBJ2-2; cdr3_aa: ASTRTGGWSGELF
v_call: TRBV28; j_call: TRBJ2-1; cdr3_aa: ASRDTGTSRYEQF
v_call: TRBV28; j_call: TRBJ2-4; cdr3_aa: ASSLGPQEWY
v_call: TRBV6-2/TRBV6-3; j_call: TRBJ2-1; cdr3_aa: ASSYTSGRADEQF
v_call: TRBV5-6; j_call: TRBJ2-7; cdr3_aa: ASSLRGGRHEQY
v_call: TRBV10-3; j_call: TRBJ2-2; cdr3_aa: ATFPGGLATGELF
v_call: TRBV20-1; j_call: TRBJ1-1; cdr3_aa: SAPGPLNTEAF
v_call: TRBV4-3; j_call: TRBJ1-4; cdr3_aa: ASSQDSSAPTNEKLF
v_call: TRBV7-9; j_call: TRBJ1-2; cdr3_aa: ASSPRADNYGYT